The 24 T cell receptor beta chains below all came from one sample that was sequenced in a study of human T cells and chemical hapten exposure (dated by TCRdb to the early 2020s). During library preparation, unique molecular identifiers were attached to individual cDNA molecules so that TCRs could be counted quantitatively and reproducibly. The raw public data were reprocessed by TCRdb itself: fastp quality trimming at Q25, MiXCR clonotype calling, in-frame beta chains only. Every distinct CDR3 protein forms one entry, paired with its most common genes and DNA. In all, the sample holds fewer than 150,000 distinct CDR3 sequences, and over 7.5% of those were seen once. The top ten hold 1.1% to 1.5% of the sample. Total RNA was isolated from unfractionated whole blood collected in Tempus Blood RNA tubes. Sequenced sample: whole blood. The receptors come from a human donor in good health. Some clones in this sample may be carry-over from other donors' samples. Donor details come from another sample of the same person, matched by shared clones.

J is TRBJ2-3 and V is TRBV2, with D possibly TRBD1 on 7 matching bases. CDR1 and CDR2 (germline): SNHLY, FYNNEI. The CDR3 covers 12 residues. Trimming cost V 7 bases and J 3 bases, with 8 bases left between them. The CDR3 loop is CASTGGTDTQYF. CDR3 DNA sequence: TGTGCCAGCACAGGGGGGACAGATACGCAGTATTTT.

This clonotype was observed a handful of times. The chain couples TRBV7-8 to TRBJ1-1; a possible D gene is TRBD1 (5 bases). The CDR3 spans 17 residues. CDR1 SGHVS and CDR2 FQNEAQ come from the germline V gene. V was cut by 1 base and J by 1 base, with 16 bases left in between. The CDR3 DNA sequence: TGTGCCAGCAGCTTAGGGGGAGGGACGAGTGGGAACACTGAAGCTTTCTTT. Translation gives CASSLGGGTSGNTEAFF.

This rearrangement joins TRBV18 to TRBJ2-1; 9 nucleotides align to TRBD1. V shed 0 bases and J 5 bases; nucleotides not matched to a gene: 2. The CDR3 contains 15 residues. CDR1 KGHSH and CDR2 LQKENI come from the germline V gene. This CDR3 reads CASSPPTGGNNEQFF. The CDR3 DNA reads TGTGCCAGCTCACCACCGACAGGGGGAAACAATGAGCAGTTCTTC.

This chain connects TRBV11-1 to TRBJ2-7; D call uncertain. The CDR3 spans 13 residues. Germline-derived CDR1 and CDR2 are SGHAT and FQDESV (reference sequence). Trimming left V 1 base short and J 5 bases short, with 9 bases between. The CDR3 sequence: CASSLGFSDEQYF. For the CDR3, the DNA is TGTGCCAGCAGCTTAGGGTTCAGCGACGAGCAGTACTTC.

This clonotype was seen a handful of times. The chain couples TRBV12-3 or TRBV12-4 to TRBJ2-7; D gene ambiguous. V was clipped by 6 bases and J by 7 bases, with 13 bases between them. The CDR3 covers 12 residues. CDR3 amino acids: CASSLIRSEQYF. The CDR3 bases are TGTGCCAGCAGCCTTATTAGAAGTGAGCAGTACTTC.

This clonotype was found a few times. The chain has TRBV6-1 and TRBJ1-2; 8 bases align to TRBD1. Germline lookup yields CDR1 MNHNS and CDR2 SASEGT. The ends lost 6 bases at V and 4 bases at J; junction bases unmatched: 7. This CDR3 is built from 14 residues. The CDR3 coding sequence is TGTGCCAGCAGAGCCGGGACAGGCGTCTATGGCTACACCTTC. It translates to CASRAGTGVYGYTF.

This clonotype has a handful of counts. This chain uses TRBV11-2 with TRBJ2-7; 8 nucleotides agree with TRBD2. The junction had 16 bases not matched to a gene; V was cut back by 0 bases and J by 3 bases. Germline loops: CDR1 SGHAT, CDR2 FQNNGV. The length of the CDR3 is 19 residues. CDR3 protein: CASSLETWRAGGFFYEQYF. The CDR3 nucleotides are TGTGCCAGCAGCTTAGAAACTTGGAGGGCGGGAGGCTTTTTCTACGAGCAGTACTTC.

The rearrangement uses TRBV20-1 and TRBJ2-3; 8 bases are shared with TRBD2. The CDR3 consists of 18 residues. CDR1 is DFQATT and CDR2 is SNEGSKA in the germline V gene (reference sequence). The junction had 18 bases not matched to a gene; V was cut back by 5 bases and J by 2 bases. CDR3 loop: CSAALGALAGRFTDTQYF. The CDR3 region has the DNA TGCAGTGCTGCTCTCGGGGCGCTAGCGGGCCGATTCACAGATACGCAGTATTTT.

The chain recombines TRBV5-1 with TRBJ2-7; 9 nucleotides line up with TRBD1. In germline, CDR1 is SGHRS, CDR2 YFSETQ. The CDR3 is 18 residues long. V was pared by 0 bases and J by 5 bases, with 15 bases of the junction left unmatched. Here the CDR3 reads CASSLARWGWDRDNEQYF. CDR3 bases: TGCGCCAGCAGCTTGGCCCGATGGGGATGGGACAGGGACAACGAGCAGTACTTC.

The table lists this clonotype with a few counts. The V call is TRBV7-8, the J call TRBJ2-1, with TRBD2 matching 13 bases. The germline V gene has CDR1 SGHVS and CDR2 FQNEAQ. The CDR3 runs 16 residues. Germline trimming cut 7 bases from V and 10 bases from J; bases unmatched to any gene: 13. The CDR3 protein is CASTPKRLAGGGEQFF. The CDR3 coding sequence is TGTGCCAGCACCCCGAAAAGACTAGCGGGAGGTGGAGAGCAGTTCTTC.

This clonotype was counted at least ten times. CDR3 amino acids: CASSPLREKGKGNTEAFF. The DNA of the CDR3 is TGTGCCAGCAGCCCTCTCAGGGAGAAAGGAAAAGGTAACACTGAAGCTTTCTTT. The chain uses TRBV3-1 and TRBJ1-1, with D perhaps TRBD1 (5 bases). The V gene's germline CDR1 is LGHDT and CDR2 YNNKEL (reference sequence). The length of the CDR3 is 18 residues. The ends were cut back, 4 bases at V and 2 bases at J, with 23 bases in the middle.

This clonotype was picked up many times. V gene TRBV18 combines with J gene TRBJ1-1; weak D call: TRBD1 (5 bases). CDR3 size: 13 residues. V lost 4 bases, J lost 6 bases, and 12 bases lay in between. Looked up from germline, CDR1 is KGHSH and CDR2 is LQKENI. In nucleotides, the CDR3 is TGTGCCAGCTCACAGACAGTAAGCGCTGAAGCTTTCTTT. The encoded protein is CASSQTVSAEAFF.

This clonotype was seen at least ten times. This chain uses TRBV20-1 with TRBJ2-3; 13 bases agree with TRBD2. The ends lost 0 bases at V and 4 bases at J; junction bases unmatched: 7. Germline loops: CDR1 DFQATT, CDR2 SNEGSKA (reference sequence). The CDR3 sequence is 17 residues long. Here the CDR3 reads CSARDYRTSGRADTQYF. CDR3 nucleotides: TGCAGTGCTAGAGACTACCGGACTAGCGGGAGAGCAGATACGCAGTATTTT.

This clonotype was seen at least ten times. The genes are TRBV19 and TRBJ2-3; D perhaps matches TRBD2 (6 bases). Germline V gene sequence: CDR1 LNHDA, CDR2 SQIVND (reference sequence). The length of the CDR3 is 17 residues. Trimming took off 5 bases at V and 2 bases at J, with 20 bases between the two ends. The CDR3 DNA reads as TGTGCCAGTAGTCCTCGGGTCGTGGCGGGGTACACAGATACGCAGTATTTT. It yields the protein CASSPRVVAGYTDTQYF.

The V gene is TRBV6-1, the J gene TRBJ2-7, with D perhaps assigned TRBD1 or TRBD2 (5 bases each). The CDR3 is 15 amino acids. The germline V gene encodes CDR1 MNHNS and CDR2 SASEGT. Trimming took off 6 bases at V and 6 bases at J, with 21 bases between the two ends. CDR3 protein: CASRVSTASGGEQYF. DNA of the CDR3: TGTGCCAGCAGGGTATCGACGGCTAGTGGGGGCGAGCAGTACTTC.

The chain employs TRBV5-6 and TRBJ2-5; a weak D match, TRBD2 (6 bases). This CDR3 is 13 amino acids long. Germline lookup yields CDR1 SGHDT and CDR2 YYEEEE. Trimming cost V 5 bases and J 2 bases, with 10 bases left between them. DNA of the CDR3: TGTGCCAGCAGTGAGGCGGGACAAGAGACCCAGTACTTC. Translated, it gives CASSEAGQETQYF.

CDR3 residues: CASTRGGDEQYF. The CDR3 nucleotides are TGTGCCAGCACCCGAGGGGGTGACGAGCAGTACTTC. V is TRBV6-5 and J is TRBJ2-7; tentatively, D is TRBD1 (6 bases). Trimming cost V 7 bases and J 5 bases, with 12 bases left between them. Germline V gives CDR1 MNHEY, CDR2 SVGAGI. This CDR3 contains 12 residues.

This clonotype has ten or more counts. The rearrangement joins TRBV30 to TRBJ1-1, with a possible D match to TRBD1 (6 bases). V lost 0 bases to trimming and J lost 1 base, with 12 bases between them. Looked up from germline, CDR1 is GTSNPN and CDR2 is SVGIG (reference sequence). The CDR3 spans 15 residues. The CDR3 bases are TGTGCCTGGAGTGTACTAGGGGGGGCGAACACTGAAGCTTTCTTT. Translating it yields CAWSVLGGANTEAFF.

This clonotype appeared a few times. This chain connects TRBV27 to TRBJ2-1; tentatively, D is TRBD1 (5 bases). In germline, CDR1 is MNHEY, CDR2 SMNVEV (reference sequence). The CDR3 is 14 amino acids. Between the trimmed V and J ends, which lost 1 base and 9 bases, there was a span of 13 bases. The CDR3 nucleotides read TGTGCCAGCAGTTTATACCAGGGTCCAGGTGAGCAGTTCTTC. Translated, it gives CASSLYQGPGEQFF.

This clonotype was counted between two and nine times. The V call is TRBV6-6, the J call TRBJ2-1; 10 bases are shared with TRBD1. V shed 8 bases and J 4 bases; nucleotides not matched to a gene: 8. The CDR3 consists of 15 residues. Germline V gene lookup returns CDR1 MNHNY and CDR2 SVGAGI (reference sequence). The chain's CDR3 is CASGRTGGFYNEQFF. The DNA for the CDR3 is TGTGCCAGCGGTAGGACAGGGGGTTTTTACAATGAGCAGTTCTTC.

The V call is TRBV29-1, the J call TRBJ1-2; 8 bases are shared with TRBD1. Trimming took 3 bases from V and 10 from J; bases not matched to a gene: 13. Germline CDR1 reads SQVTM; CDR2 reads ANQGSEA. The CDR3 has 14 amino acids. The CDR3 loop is CSVDHRGYEVPYTF. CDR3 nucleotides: TGCAGCGTTGACCACAGGGGGTACGAGGTGCCCTACACCTTC.

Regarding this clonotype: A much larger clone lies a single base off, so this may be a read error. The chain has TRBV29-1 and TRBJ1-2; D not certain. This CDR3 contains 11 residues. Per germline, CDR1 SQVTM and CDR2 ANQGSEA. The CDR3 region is CSNDGDYGYTF. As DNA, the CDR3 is TGCAGTAATGACGGCGACTATGGCTACACCTTC.

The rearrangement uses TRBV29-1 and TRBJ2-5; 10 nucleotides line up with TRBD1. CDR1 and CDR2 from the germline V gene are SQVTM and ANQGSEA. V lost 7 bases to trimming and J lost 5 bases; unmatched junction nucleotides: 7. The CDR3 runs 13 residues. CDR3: CSGDRGLEETQYF. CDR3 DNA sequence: TGCAGCGGTGACAGGGGGCTGGAGGAGACCCAGTACTTC.

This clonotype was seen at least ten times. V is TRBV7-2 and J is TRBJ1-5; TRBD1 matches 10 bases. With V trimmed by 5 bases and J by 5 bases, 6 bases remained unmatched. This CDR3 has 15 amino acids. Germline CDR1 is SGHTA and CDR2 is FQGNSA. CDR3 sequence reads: CASSKGQGIYQPQHF. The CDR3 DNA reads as TGTGCCAGCAGCAAGGGACAGGGGATTTATCAGCCCCAGCATTTT.